This is a list of T cell receptor beta chains from one sample in a study of immune evolution from preneoplasia to lung adenocarcinoma. The repertoire was sequenced with immunoSEQ multiplex PCR; TCRdb's copy has only in-frame clones and lacks some. The data show 2,000 to 2,500 clones, 40% seen once. Source material: FFPE adjacent normal lung tissue. These receptors all come from a person aged 60-79 years with lung adenocarcinoma. Both conserved end residues are part of each CDR3. A D gene is named only where the DNA matches it firmly. Part of the rows lack a size; the others show once, few, many or a class for expanded clones.

J gene: TRBJ1-6; V gene: TRBV11-2; clone size: -; D gene: -; CDR3 protein: CASSPGISPLHF; CDR3 DNA: TGTGCCAGCAGCCCAGGGATTTCACCCCTCCACTTT
J gene: TRBJ1-1; V gene: TRBV28; clone size: -; D gene: -; CDR3 protein: CASSSQQFEAFF; CDR3 DNA: TGTGCCAGCAGTTCCCAACAGTTTGAAGCTTTCTTT
J gene: TRBJ1-2; V gene: TRBV4-3; clone size: -; D gene: -; CDR3 protein: CASSQEPGQNYGYTF; CDR3 DNA: TGCGCCAGCAGCCAAGAACCGGGGCAGAACTATGGCTACACCTTC
J gene: TRBJ1-1; V gene: TRBV27; clone size: -; D gene: -; CDR3 protein: CASTLGGMNTEAFF; CDR3 DNA: TGTGCCAGCACCCTCGGGGGGATGAACACTGAAGCTTTCTTT
J gene: TRBJ2-5; V gene: TRBV9; clone size: -; D gene: -; CDR3 protein: CASSVASTQETQYF; CDR3 DNA: TGTGCCAGCAGCGTAGCGTCTACCCAAGAGACCCAGTACTTC
J gene: TRBJ2-5; V gene: TRBV30; clone size: -; D gene: TRBD2; CDR3 protein: CAWSTGTSGEETQYF; CDR3 DNA: TGTGCCTGGAGTACAGGGACTAGCGGTGAAGAGACCCAGTACTTC
J gene: TRBJ2-7; V gene: TRBV21-1; clone size: -; D gene: -; CDR3 protein: CASSKSAEATYEQYF; CDR3 DNA: TGTGCCAGCAGCAAATCGGCGGAGGCAACCTACGAGCAGTACTTC
J gene: TRBJ2-7; V gene: TRBV15; clone size: -; D gene: -; CDR3 protein: CATSRVLGGEGLSEQYF; CDR3 DNA: TGTGCCACCAGCAGAGTATTAGGGGGAGAAGGTTTGAGCGAGCAGTACTTC
J gene: TRBJ1-5; V gene: TRBV6-6; clone size: few; D gene: TRBD1; CDR3 protein: CASRPGQGRNQPQHF; CDR3 DNA: TGTGCCAGCAGACCCGGACAGGGTCGAAATCAGCCCCAGCATTTT
J gene: TRBJ1-2; V gene: TRBV19; clone size: -; D gene: TRBD1; CDR3 protein: CASSLTGQGGYGYTF; CDR3 DNA: TGTGCCAGTAGTCTAACCGGACAGGGGGGCTATGGCTACACCTTC
J gene: TRBJ1-1; V gene: TRBV19; clone size: -; D gene: -; CDR3 protein: CASSISSIGIEAFF; CDR3 DNA: TGTGCCAGTAGTATCTCCTCGATCGGGATTGAAGCTTTCTTT
J gene: TRBJ1-2; V gene: TRBV14; clone size: -; D gene: -; CDR3 protein: CASSQDPGAVYGYTF; CDR3 DNA: TGTGCCAGCAGCCAAGATCCAGGGGCGGTCTATGGCTACACCTTC
J gene: TRBJ2-1; V gene: TRBV28; clone size: few; D gene: -; CDR3 protein: CASSRSWGANEQFF; CDR3 DNA: TGTGCCAGCAGTCGATCTTGGGGGGCAAATGAGCAGTTCTTC
J gene: TRBJ1-1; V gene: TRBV6-1; clone size: -; D gene: TRBD1; CDR3 protein: CASSESRDRRHF; CDR3 DNA: TGTGCCAGCAGTGAAAGTAGGGACAGGCGGCACTTT
J gene: TRBJ2-3; V gene: TRBV5-5; clone size: -; D gene: -; CDR3 protein: CASSLRLAKLTDTQYF; CDR3 DNA: TGTGCCAGCAGCTTGAGGCTAGCCAAACTCACAGATACGCAGTATTTT
J gene: TRBJ2-5; V gene: TRBV18; clone size: few; D gene: -; CDR3 protein: CASSQETQYF; CDR3 DNA: TGTGCCAGCTCTCAAGAGACCCAGTACTTC
J gene: TRBJ1-5; V gene: TRBV11-2; clone size: large; D gene: TRBD1; CDR3 protein: CASSSTPGQGMEPQHF; CDR3 DNA: TGTGCCAGCAGCTCCACACCGGGACAGGGCATGGAGCCCCAGCATTTT
J gene: TRBJ1-2; V gene: TRBV18; clone size: few; D gene: -; CDR3 protein: CASSPGTGNYGYTF; CDR3 DNA: TGTGCCAGCTCACCAGGTACCGGTAACTATGGCTACACCTTC
J gene: TRBJ1-2; V gene: TRBV15; clone size: -; D gene: -; CDR3 protein: CATSRDTWGGYTF; CDR3 DNA: TGTGCCACCAGCAGAGATACCTGGGGGGGCTACACCTTC
J gene: TRBJ2-5; V gene: TRBV19; clone size: -; D gene: -; CDR3 protein: CASSIQGFLQETQYF; CDR3 DNA: TGTGCCAGTAGTATCCAGGGGTTTCTGCAAGAGACCCAGTACTTC
J gene: TRBJ1-2; V gene: TRBV29-1; clone size: few; D gene: TRBD1; CDR3 protein: CSVATPGSGQGPGYGYTF; CDR3 DNA: TGCAGCGTTGCTACTCCTGGATCGGGACAGGGGCCCGGCTATGGCTACACCTTC
J gene: TRBJ1-1; V gene: TRBV6-5; clone size: -; D gene: TRBD1; CDR3 protein: CASKGRTGGDTEAFF; CDR3 DNA: TGTGCCAGCAAGGGTCGGACAGGGGGGGACACTGAAGCTTTCTTT
J gene: TRBJ2-1; V gene: TRBV4-3; clone size: -; D gene: -; CDR3 protein: CASSQGSGVKSYNEQFF; CDR3 DNA: TGCGCCAGCAGCCAGGGATCTGGGGTTAAGTCCTACAATGAGCAGTTCTTC
J gene: TRBJ2-5; V gene: TRBV6-6; clone size: -; D gene: -; CDR3 protein: CASSYTTRGQETQYF; CDR3 DNA: TGTGCCAGCAGTTACACCACGCGCGGCCAAGAGACCCAGTACTTC
J gene: TRBJ2-3; V gene: TRBV9; clone size: -; D gene: -; CDR3 protein: CASSPGGSDTDTQYF; CDR3 DNA: TGTGCCAGCAGCCCAGGAGGGTCAGATACAGATACGCAGTATTTT
J gene: TRBJ2-4; V gene: TRBV9; clone size: few; D gene: -; CDR3 protein: CASSVGNLAKNIQYF; CDR3 DNA: TGTGCCAGCAGCGTAGGGAACTTAGCCAAAAACATTCAGTACTTC
J gene: TRBJ2-1; V gene: TRBV6-6; clone size: few; D gene: TRBD2; CDR3 protein: CASSHSGTKKNEQFF; CDR3 DNA: TGTGCCAGCAGTCACTCCGGGACTAAGAAGAATGAGCAGTTCTTC
J gene: TRBJ2-7; V gene: TRBV6-1; clone size: -; D gene: -; CDR3 protein: CASSDTLGSYEQYF; CDR3 DNA: TGTGCCAGCAGTGACACGTTGGGGTCCTACGAGCAGTACTTC
J gene: TRBJ2-3; V gene: TRBV11-2; clone size: -; D gene: TRBD2; CDR3 protein: CASSPERGTTDTQYF; CDR3 DNA: TGTGCCAGCAGCCCCGAGCGGGGGACCACAGATACGCAGTATTTT
J gene: TRBJ1-1; V gene: TRBV9; clone size: -; D gene: -; CDR3 protein: CASTSDGLNTEAFF; CDR3 DNA: TGTGCCAGCACCTCGGACGGGTTGAACACTGAAGCTTTCTTT
J gene: TRBJ1-1; V gene: TRBV5-5; clone size: -; D gene: -; CDR3 protein: CASTRTENTEAFF; CDR3 DNA: TGTGCCAGCACCAGGACAGAGAACACTGAAGCTTTCTTT
J gene: TRBJ2-3; V gene: TRBV20-1; clone size: -; D gene: -; CDR3 protein: CSARSTDTQYF; CDR3 DNA: TGCAGTGCCAGAAGCACAGATACGCAGTATTTT
J gene: TRBJ1-5; V gene: TRBV19; clone size: -; D gene: -; CDR3 protein: CASSIQGGSQPQHF; CDR3 DNA: TGTGCCAGTAGTATCCAGGGAGGGAGTCAGCCCCAGCATTTT
J gene: TRBJ2-1; V gene: TRBV9; clone size: -; D gene: -; CDR3 protein: CASSVVGIFHNEQFF; CDR3 DNA: TGTGCCAGCAGCGTAGTAGGGATTTTTCACAATGAGCAGTTCTTC
J gene: TRBJ2-5; V gene: TRBV2; clone size: -; D gene: -; CDR3 protein: CASRAPGRGAQETQYF; CDR3 DNA: TGTGCCAGCAGGGCCCCGGGACGGGGGGCCCAAGAGACCCAGTACTTC
J gene: TRBJ2-3; V gene: TRBV19; clone size: -; D gene: -; CDR3 protein: CASSMGAGSHF; CDR3 DNA: TGTGCCAGTAGTATGGGGGCAGGGTCCCATTTT
J gene: TRBJ2-2; V gene: TRBV7-2; clone size: -; D gene: TRBD2; CDR3 protein: CASSLGLAAGELFF; CDR3 DNA: TGTGCCAGCAGCTTGGGACTAGCCGCCGGGGAGCTGTTTTTT
J gene: TRBJ2-5; V gene: TRBV10-2; clone size: -; D gene: -; CDR3 protein: CASSESTRGRETQYF; CDR3 DNA: TGCGCCAGCAGTGAGTCGACTAGGGGAAGGGAGACCCAGTACTTC
J gene: TRBJ2-1; V gene: TRBV14; clone size: -; D gene: TRBD2; CDR3 protein: CASSKGLAGVYEQFF; CDR3 DNA: TGTGCCAGCAGCAAGGGACTAGCGGGAGTTTATGAGCAGTTCTTC
J gene: TRBJ2-7; V gene: TRBV5-4; clone size: -; D gene: -; CDR3 protein: CASSLGQGPYEQYF; CDR3 DNA: TGTGCCAGCAGCTTGGGTCAGGGGCCCTACGAGCAGTACTTC
J gene: TRBJ1-1; V gene: TRBV6-1; clone size: -; D gene: -; CDR3 protein: CASSARISMNTEAFF; CDR3 DNA: TGTGCCAGCAGCGCCCGTATATCCATGAACACTGAAGCTTTCTTT
J gene: TRBJ2-1; V gene: TRBV19; clone size: -; D gene: -; CDR3 protein: CASPPREGVYNEQFF; CDR3 DNA: TGTGCCAGCCCCCCCAGGGAAGGGGTCTACAATGAGCAGTTCTTC
J gene: TRBJ2-3; V gene: TRBV9; clone size: large; D gene: -; CDR3 protein: CASSVDPTGAVADTQYF; CDR3 DNA: TGTGCCAGCAGCGTAGACCCGACGGGGGCGGTCGCAGATACGCAGTATTTT
J gene: TRBJ1-2; V gene: TRBV5-1; clone size: -; D gene: -; CDR3 protein: CASSLGTSNYGYTF; CDR3 DNA: TGCGCCAGCAGCTTGGGCACCTCTAACTATGGCTACACCTTC
J gene: TRBJ2-1; V gene: TRBV21-1; clone size: -; D gene: -; CDR3 protein: CASSRRIALPGNEQFF; CDR3 DNA: TGTGCCAGCAGCAGGCGGATAGCCCTTCCAGGCAATGAGCAGTTCTTC
J gene: TRBJ1-2; V gene: TRBV7-3; clone size: -; D gene: -; CDR3 protein: CASSSSGTDNYGYTF; CDR3 DNA: TGTGCCAGCAGCTCTTCCGGGACGGATAACTATGGCTACACCTTC
J gene: TRBJ2-5; V gene: TRBV2; clone size: -; D gene: TRBD1; CDR3 protein: CASGRQGAWETQYF; CDR3 DNA: TGTGCCAGCGGTAGACAGGGGGCATGGGAGACCCAGTACTTC
J gene: TRBJ2-6; V gene: TRBV18; clone size: few; D gene: -; CDR3 protein: CASSARGAGANVLTF; CDR3 DNA: TGTGCCAGCTCGGCTCGAGGGGCGGGGGCCAACGTCCTGACTTTC
J gene: TRBJ2-2; V gene: TRBV4-3; clone size: few; D gene: -; CDR3 protein: CASSQVRPDDTGELFF; CDR3 DNA: TGCGCCAGCAGCCAAGTTCGTCCCGATGACACCGGGGAGCTGTTTTTT
J gene: TRBJ2-3; V gene: TRBV18; clone size: few; D gene: -; CDR3 protein: CASSPGTGTDTQYF; CDR3 DNA: TGTGCCAGCTCACCCGGAACAGGCACAGATACGCAGTATTTT
J gene: TRBJ1-1; V gene: TRBV7-8; clone size: -; D gene: TRBD1; CDR3 protein: CASSATGTGYYTEAFF; CDR3 DNA: TGTGCCAGCAGCGCAACCGGGACAGGGTATTACACTGAAGCTTTCTTT
J gene: TRBJ1-2; V gene: TRBV19; clone size: -; D gene: TRBD1; CDR3 protein: CASSVGTGVYGYTF; CDR3 DNA: TGTGCCAGTAGTGTTGGGACAGGGGTTTATGGCTACACCTTC
J gene: TRBJ2-2; V gene: TRBV4-1; clone size: -; D gene: -; CDR3 protein: CASSHIWGQGTGELFF; CDR3 DNA: TGCGCCAGCAGCCATATATGGGGCCAAGGGACCGGGGAGCTGTTTTTT
J gene: TRBJ2-1; V gene: TRBV9; clone size: -; D gene: TRBD2; CDR3 protein: CASSVDSGGTYNEQFF; CDR3 DNA: TGTGCCAGCAGCGTAGATAGCGGGGGGACGTACAATGAGCAGTTCTTC
J gene: TRBJ2-7; V gene: TRBV18; clone size: few; D gene: TRBD2; CDR3 protein: CASSELAGGYEQYF; CDR3 DNA: TGTGCCAGCTCAGAACTAGCGGGAGGGTACGAGCAGTACTTC
J gene: TRBJ1-2; V gene: TRBV7-2; clone size: once; D gene: -; CDR3 protein: CATSTGAANYGYTF; CDR3 DNA: TGTGCCACCTCTACGGGGGCTGCTAACTATGGCTACACCTTC